This T cell receptor beta chain comes out of a study of shared clonotypes between healthy human individuals. A remark on this clone: Its matching antigen is unknown.

TCRdb's copy holds only in-frame clones and misses some; the assay was immunoSEQ multiplex PCR. The data show 760,000 or so clones, 96% seen once. The naive CD8 subset, CD45RO-negative cells positively selected for CCR7, excluded terminally differentiated effector memory CD45RA+ cells. The CDR3 runs 16 residues. The ends were cut back, 0 bases at V and 1 base at J, with 12 bases in the middle. CDR1 is MGHRA, CDR2 YSYEKL, per germline. General study findings and limits: Non-shared clonotypes displayed generation probabilities falling below those of clonotypes present in all four donors. The donor pool, a small one, limited the genetic and exposure-history diversity represented. Apart from blood, nothing was sampled; tissue repertoires likely differ.

Input material: naive CD8+ T cells sorted from blood. The receptor was derived from a man aged 30 to 39 in good health. The rearrangement uses TRBV4-1 and TRBJ1-1; weak D call: TRBD1 (5 bases). The CDR3 sequence is CASSQEWGGPNTEAFF. CDR3 nucleotide sequence: TGCGCCAGCAGCCAAGAATGGGGCGGACCGAACACTGAAGCTTTCTTT.